The entry below describes one TCR beta chain. The sample contains more than one DNA sequence encoding this CDR3. The naive CD8 fraction comprised CD45RO-negative cells positively selected for CCR7 and excluded terminally differentiated effector memory CD45RA+ cells. The sample belongs to a study of shared clonotypes between healthy human individuals. The V gene's germline CDR1 is MNHEY and CDR2 SVGAGI. Trimming took 6 bases from V and 4 from J, leaving 15 bases between them. The CDR3 is 14 amino acids. Produced via immunoSEQ multiplex PCR; TCRdb's table is partial and in-frame only. The sample shows some 2.1 million clones, 80% to 95% of them seen only once.

The sample consisted of naive CD8+ T cells from PBMCs. The source is a man younger than 35 in good health. Some clones in this sample may be carry-over from other donors' samples. The rearrangement uses TRBV6-5 and TRBJ1-1, with D possibly matching TRBD1 (6 bases). CDR3 loop: CASSLQGGGTEAFF. CDR3 nucleotides: TGTGCCAGCAGCCTCCAAGGAGGGGGCACTGAAGCTTTCTTT.